The entry that follows covers one TCR beta chain sequence. A read error may produce the germline difference seen at one junction end. The sample contains more than one DNA sequence encoding this CDR3. The sample belongs to a study of cytomegalovirus exposure and HLA in healthy donors. Amplification used 60 Vbeta primers and 13 Jbeta primers. Using immunoSEQ multiplex PCR, the repertoire was profiled, and TCRdb retains in-frame clones only, with some absent. The sample shows approximately 210,000 clones, over 75% of them seen only once. In germline, CDR1 is MGHDK, CDR2 SYGVNS. CDR3 length equals 13 residues.

The sequence was obtained from a man between 18 and 35 years old in good health and CMV-seronegative. This chain joins TRBV25-1 and TRBJ1-1; 11 nucleotides agree with TRBD1. Sample: PBMCs. The CDR3 DNA reads as TGTGCCAGTGGACAGGGGGCTTATACTGAGGCTTTCTTT. Translated, it gives CASGQGAYTEAFF. The full variable domain, its missing parts supplied by reference TRBV25-1 and TRBJ1-1, is EADIYQTPRYLVIGTGKKITLECSQTMGHDKMYWYQQDPGMELHLIHYSYGVNSTEKGDLSSESTVSRIRTEHFPLTLESARPSHTSQYLCASGQGAYTEAFFGQGTRLTVV.